One and the same sample provided the 31 T cell receptor beta chains below, sequenced in a study of shared clonotypes between healthy human individuals. Naivety among CD8 cells was defined by CD45RO negativity and positive CCR7 selection, thereby excluding terminally differentiated effector memory CD45RA+ cells. TCRdb keeps only in-frame clones here, not all; method: immunoSEQ multiplex PCR. Of hundreds of thousands of clones in the sample, approximately 96% were seen once. The specimen sequenced was naive CD8+ T cells sorted from blood. The source is a woman aged 25 to 45 in good health.

This chain joins TRBV4-1 and TRBJ2-5; 11 bases are a match to TRBD1. Judging by the DNA end, TRBJ2-7 fits better; the J call may be wrong. Germline CDR1 and CDR2: MGHRA and YSYEKL. The CDR3 runs 15 residues. CDR3 protein: CASSQWDRGTYEQYF. The CDR3 DNA reads as TGCGCCAGCAGCCAATGGGACAGGGGGACGTACGAGCAGTACTTC.

The chain combines TRBV5-1 with TRBJ1-2; 11 positions match TRBD1. Unmatched junction bases numbered 5, after V lost 6 bases and J lost 4 bases. This CDR3 contains 14 residues. CDR1 SGHRS and CDR2 YFSETQ come from the germline V gene. The CDR3 loop reads CASKPGTGGYGYTF. Here the CDR3 DNA reads TGCGCCAGCAAACCCGGGACAGGGGGCTATGGCTACACCTTC.

The chain couples TRBV19 to TRBJ1-1, with D perhaps TRBD1 (6 bases). Trimming took 3 bases from V and 1 from J, leaving 15 bases between them. The germline V gene encodes CDR1 LNHDA and CDR2 SQIVND (reference sequence). The CDR3 runs 16 residues. CDR3 in amino acids: CASSIGQGRRNTEAFF. DNA for the CDR3: TGTGCCAGTAGTATCGGGCAGGGGAGGAGGAACACTGAAGCTTTCTTT.

The chain has TRBV9 and TRBJ1-1, with D perhaps TRBD1 (6 bases). V was trimmed by 4 bases and J by 8 bases, leaving 21 bases between them. The CDR3 covers 15 residues. Germline CDR1 reads SGDLS; CDR2 reads YYNGEE. CDR3 DNA: TGTGCCAGCAGCCCTCGGGGGCGCGGGCGCCTAGAAGCTTTCTTT. As protein: CASSPRGRGRLEAFF.

This clone was observed a few times. This CDR3 is also generated by other DNA sequences in the sample. The chain carries TRBV5-6 and TRBJ2-7; 10 bases line up with TRBD2. CDR1 and CDR2 from the germline V gene are SGHDT and YYEEEE. V was clipped by 4 bases and J by 3 bases; unmatched bases: 4. The CDR3 sequence is 14 residues long. CDR3 sequence reads: CASSLGLADYEQYF. The CDR3 bases are TGTGCCAGCAGCCTTGGACTAGCGGACTACGAGCAGTACTTC.

The sample holds one count of this clone. This chain links TRBV5-1 with TRBJ1-1; D is unresolved. V lost 0 bases to trimming and J lost 4 bases, with 13 bases between them. Germline lookup yields CDR1 SGHRS and CDR2 YFSETQ. This CDR3 has 15 amino acids. CDR3 sequence reads: CASSLEEGGSTEAFF. Written as DNA, the CDR3 is TGCGCCAGCAGCTTGGAAGAGGGAGGTAGCACTGAAGCTTTCTTT.

The chain carries TRBV30 and TRBJ1-3; D gene unclear. The CDR3 consists of 12 residues. V dropped 8 bases and J dropped 0 bases, with 8 bases sitting between them. From germline, CDR1 is GTSNPN and CDR2 SVGIG (reference sequence). CDR3 amino acids: CARWDSGNTIYF. CDR3 DNA sequence: TGTGCCCGTTGGGACTCTGGAAACACCATATATTTT.

This clone was seen more than once but under ten times. This CDR3 is CASRQGRNTIYF. The CDR3 bases are TGTGCCAGCAGACAGGGGAGGAACACCATATATTTT. The chain combines TRBV11-2 with TRBJ1-3, with 7 bases lining up with TRBD1. Germline V gives CDR1 SGHAT, CDR2 FQNNGV. The CDR3 is 12 amino acids. The trim removed 6 bases at V and 7 bases at J, leaving 3 bases unmatched.

CDR3 sequence reads: CASSLGQGYNEQFF. In DNA form, the CDR3 reads TGTGCCAGCAGCTTGGGACAGGGCTACAATGAGCAGTTCTTC. V and J are TRBV5-4 and TRBJ2-1; 7 nucleotides align to TRBD1. Trimming took 0 bases from V and 3 from J; bases not matched to a gene: 0. Germline loops: CDR1 SGHNT, CDR2 YYREEE (reference sequence). The CDR3 runs 14 residues.

The chain combines TRBV28 with TRBJ2-5; 11 bases align to TRBD1. The J call is doubtful: the DNA matches TRBJ2-7 better. CDR3 length: 14 amino acids. Germline loops: CDR1 MDHEN, CDR2 SYDVKM. The CDR3 DNA is TGTGCCAGCAGTGGGACAGGGGGGTTGGGCGAGCAGTACTTC. Amino acid sequence: CASSGTGGLGEQYF.

The chain recombines TRBV9 with TRBJ2-2; D is uncertain. V lost 0 bases and J 9 bases, leaving 3 bases between the germline ends. The V gene's germline CDR1 is SGDLS and CDR2 YYNGEE. This CDR3 contains 11 residues. This CDR3 is CASSVDRELFF. CDR3 DNA sequence: TGTGCCAGCAGCGTAGACCGGGAGCTGTTTTTT.

This sequence joins TRBV9 and TRBJ2-5; weak D call: TRBD2 (7 bases). The CDR3 consists of 17 residues. Trimming pared 4 bases from V and 4 bases from J, leaving 23 bases between. Germline CDR1 reads SGDLS; CDR2 reads YYNGEE. The CDR3 sequence is CASSPSASGGLRETQYF. CDR3 nucleotide sequence: TGTGCCAGCAGCCCAAGCGCCTCCGGGGGGCTCCGAGAGACCCAGTACTTC.

The chain joins TRBV28 to TRBJ1-5, with unresolved D. The CDR3 loop spans 15 amino acids. V gave up 3 bases and J gave up 0 bases, with 9 bases separating them. Germline lookup yields CDR1 MDHEN and CDR2 SYDVKM. CDR3 sequence: CASSFFSYSNQPQHF. In nucleotides, the CDR3 is TGTGCCAGCAGTTTCTTCAGTTATAGCAATCAGCCCCAGCATTTT. Using reference TRBV28 and TRBJ1-5 for the parts outside the CDR3, the full variable domain is DVKVTQSSRYLVKRTGEKVFLECVQDMDHENMFWYRQDPGLGLRLIYFSYDVKMKEKGDIPEGYSVSREKKERFSLILESASTNQTSMYLCASSFFSYSNQPQHFGDGTRLSIL.

The CDR3 coding sequence is TGTGCCAGCAGTCGGGACAGGAGCTACGAGCAGTACTTC. Amino acids: CASSRDRSYEQYF. The rearrangement uses TRBV28 and TRBJ2-7; 8 bases are shared with TRBD1. This CDR3 has 13 residues. CDR1 is MDHEN, CDR2 SYDVKM, per germline. V shed 5 bases and J 3 bases; nucleotides not matched to a gene: 3.

The chain uses TRBV7-2 and TRBJ2-7; 7 bases align to TRBD2. Germline CDR1 reads SGHTA; CDR2 reads FQGNSA. Germline trimming cut 5 bases from V and 4 bases from J; bases unmatched to any gene: 5. CDR3 length equals 13 residues. The CDR3 is CASSPLGGYEQYF. For the CDR3, the DNA is TGTGCCAGCAGCCCCCTGGGGGGGTACGAGCAGTACTTC.

The CDR3 DNA reads as TGTGCCAGCAGTGAGTCACAGGGGGTTTCCTTAGCCAAAAACATTCAGTACTTC. Translation gives CASSESQGVSLAKNIQYF. The chain has TRBV2 and TRBJ2-4; 8 positions match TRBD1. The CDR3 totals 18 residues. Germline V gene lookup returns CDR1 SNHLY and CDR2 FYNNEI. The V and J ends lost 3 bases and 0 bases, in that order; junction bases with no gene match: 10.

The chain is built from TRBV29-1 and TRBJ1-1; unclear D gene. The CDR3 totals 12 residues. V lost 4 bases, J lost 3 bases, and 9 bases lay in between. CDR1 is SQVTM and CDR2 is ANQGSEA in the germline V gene. Here the CDR3 reads CSVVGRDTEAFF. CDR3 bases: TGCAGCGTTGTAGGTAGGGACACTGAAGCTTTCTTT.

About this clone itself: This sample also contains other DNA sequences that code for the same CDR3. The chain links TRBV5-4 to TRBJ2-1; D unclear. The CDR3 runs 11 residues. V gave up 3 bases and J gave up 5 bases, with 3 bases separating them. CDR1 is SGHNT and CDR2 is YYREEE in the germline V gene (reference sequence). DNA for the CDR3: TGTGCCAGCAGCTCGGACAATGAGCAGTTCTTC. It specifies CASSSDNEQFF.

The chain recombines TRBV5-6 with TRBJ2-1; 8 positions match TRBD1. This CDR3 region has 16 residues. J lost 0 bases, V lost 4 bases, and 6 bases had no gene match. Per germline, CDR1 SGHDT and CDR2 YYEEEE. CDR3 sequence (DNA): TGTGCCAGCAGCGGGGGGACAGGCAACTCCTACAATGAGCAGTTCTTC. Encoded protein: CASSGGTGNSYNEQFF.

This rearrangement joins TRBV5-6 to TRBJ2-5; D might be TRBD2 (6 bases). V lost 3 bases to trimming and J lost 5 bases, with 23 bases between them. The CDR3 spans 17 residues. Germline CDR1 reads SGHDT; CDR2 reads YYEEEE. The CDR3 loop reads CASSSWGVSASSETQYF. CDR3 in DNA: TGTGCCAGCAGCTCATGGGGGGTGTCAGCGTCTTCTGAGACCCAGTACTTC.

A note on this clone: The same CDR3 can be traced to other DNA sequences in this sample. The chain links TRBV28 to TRBJ2-7; 8 nucleotides match TRBD2. Germline trimming cut 8 bases from V and 2 bases from J; bases unmatched to any gene: 5. CDR3 length equals 13 residues. Germline CDR1 and CDR2: MDHEN and SYDVKM. In DNA form, the CDR3 reads TGTGCCAGCTCCCTGGGACTAGCCTACGAGCAGTACTTC. This translates into CASSLGLAYEQYF.

V and J are TRBV29-1 and TRBJ2-1, with 11 bases lining up with TRBD2. V shed 3 bases, J shed 0 bases, and the junction held 4 bases outside the gene matches. Germline V gene sequence: CDR1 SQVTM, CDR2 ANQGSEA. This CDR3 is built from 16 residues. CDR3 coding DNA: TGCAGCGTTGAGGGGCTAGCGGGAGGCTCCTACAATGAGCAGTTCTTC. Its protein product is CSVEGLAGGSYNEQFF.

The J gene is TRBJ1-1, the V gene TRBV7-9; D is unresolved. Trimming shortened V by 5 bases and J by 6 bases, and 7 bases separated the two germline ends. CDR3 length equals 11 residues. Germline V gene data show CDR1 as SEHNR and CDR2 as FQNEAQ (reference sequence). In nucleotides, the CDR3 is TGTGCCAGCAGCCACATCCCTGAAGCTTTCTTT. This translates into CASSHIPEAFF.

The V call is TRBV13, the J call TRBJ2-7, with D perhaps matching TRBD1 or TRBD2 (5 bases each). The CDR3 runs 14 residues. V lost 5 bases to trimming and J lost 2 bases, with 13 bases between them. Germline V gene sequence: CDR1 PRHDT, CDR2 FYEKMQ (reference sequence). The CDR3 DNA sequence: TGTGCCAGCAGCACGGGACGCGGCGCCTACGAGCAGTACTTC. It codes for CASSTGRGAYEQYF.

J is TRBJ2-5 and V is TRBV5-6, with a possible D match to TRBD2 (6 bases). V shed 0 bases and J shed 5 bases, with 8 bases lying between them. The germline gives CDR1 SGHDT, CDR2 YYEEEE. This CDR3 is built from 13 residues. The CDR3 bases are TGTGCCAGCAGCTTGGCGGGAGATGAGACCCAGTACTTC. Protein sequence: CASSLAGDETQYF.

This clone was seen only once. The rearrangement uses TRBV2 and TRBJ2-3, with 7 bases matching TRBD2. The CDR3 length is 17 residues. The germline gives CDR1 SNHLY, CDR2 FYNNEI. V lost 3 bases and J lost 0; bases outside the gene matches: 9. CDR3 in amino acids: CASSESGERESTDTQYF. DNA of the CDR3: TGTGCCAGCAGTGAGAGCGGGGAGAGGGAGAGCACAGATACGCAGTATTTT.

This chain uses TRBV7-7 with TRBJ2-2; no clear D gene. CDR3 length: 14 amino acids. Germline V gene lookup returns CDR1 SSHAT and CDR2 FNYEAQ (reference sequence). V was pared by 4 bases and J by 1 base, with 7 bases between. The CDR3 loop is CASSSTGNTGELFF. The CDR3 bases are TGTGCCAGCAGCTCGACGGGGAACACCGGGGAGCTGTTTTTT.

The chain combines TRBV9 with TRBJ2-1; TRBD2 is a possible D gene (6 bases). Germline values: CDR1 SGDLS, CDR2 YYNGEE. CDR3 length: 15 residues. With 4 bases removed from V and 5 bases from J, the gap between germline ends came to 16 bases. CDR3 sequence: CASSPRLGYDNEQFF. The DNA for the CDR3 is TGTGCCAGCAGCCCCAGACTAGGCTACGACAATGAGCAGTTCTTC.

The chain combines TRBV29-1 with TRBJ2-5, with D possibly being TRBD1 (5 bases). Germline CDR1 is SQVTM and CDR2 is ANQGSEA. The V end lost 5 bases, the J end lost 6 bases, and 31 bases lay between the germline ends. This CDR3 spans 18 amino acids. The CDR3 spells CSVTITSVDSVIAQTQYF. Written as DNA, the CDR3 is TGCAGCGTTACAATCACATCTGTAGACAGCGTGATTGCTCAGACCCAGTACTTC.

The gene calls are TRBV7-9 and TRBJ2-7, with TRBD2 matching 7 bases. V gave up 5 bases and J gave up 3 bases; unmatched junction bases: 10. The CDR3 sequence is 15 residues long. Germline-derived CDR1 and CDR2 are SEHNR and FQNEAQ (reference sequence). The CDR3 DNA reads as TGTGCCAGCAGCAATTCCGCAGGGACTATCTACGAGCAGTACTTC. As protein: CASSNSAGTIYEQYF.

This clone was seen only once. V usage is TRBV5-1 and J usage is TRBJ2-1; D remains unclear. Trimming pared 1 base from V and 9 bases from J, leaving 8 bases between. Germline CDR1 SGHRS, CDR2 YFSETQ. The CDR3 length is 12 residues. Here the CDR3 reads CASSLRTGEQFF. The CDR3 bases are TGCGCCAGCAGCTTGAGGACGGGTGAGCAGTTCTTC.